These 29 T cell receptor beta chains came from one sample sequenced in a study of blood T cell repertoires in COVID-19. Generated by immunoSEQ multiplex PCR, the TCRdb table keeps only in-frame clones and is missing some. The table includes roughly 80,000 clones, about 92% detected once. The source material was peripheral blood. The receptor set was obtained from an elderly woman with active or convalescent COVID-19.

For the CDR3, the DNA is TGTGCCAGCAGCTTATATTCGGGACAGAACTACGAGCAGTACTTC. Translating gives CASSLYSGQNYEQYF. This sequence joins TRBV7-3 and TRBJ2-7, with TRBD1 identical over 7 bases. Germline V lookup: CDR1 SGHTA, CDR2 FQGTGA. The CDR3 runs 15 residues. The V gene end was trimmed by 2 bases and the J gene end by 3 bases; junction bases not matched to a gene: 7. Filled out from reference TRBV7-3 and TRBJ2-7, the complete variable domain reads GAGVSQTPSNKVTEKGKYVELRCDPISGHTALYWYRQSLGQGPEFLIYFQGTGAADDSGLPNDRFFAVRPEGSVSTLKIQRTERGDSAVYLCASSLYSGQNYEQYFGPGTRLTVT.

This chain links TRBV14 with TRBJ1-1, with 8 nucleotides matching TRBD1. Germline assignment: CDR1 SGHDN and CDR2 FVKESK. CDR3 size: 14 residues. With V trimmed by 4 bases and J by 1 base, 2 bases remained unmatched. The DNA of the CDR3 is TGTGCCAGCAGCCCCGGGACAGGGAACACTGAAGCTTTCTTT. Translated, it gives CASSPGTGNTEAFF.

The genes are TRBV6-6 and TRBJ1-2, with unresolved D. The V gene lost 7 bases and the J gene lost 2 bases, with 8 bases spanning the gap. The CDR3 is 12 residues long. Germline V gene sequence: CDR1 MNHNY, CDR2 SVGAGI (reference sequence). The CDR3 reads CASNPGNYGYTF. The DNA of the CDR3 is TGTGCCAGCAACCCGGGGAACTATGGCTACACCTTC.

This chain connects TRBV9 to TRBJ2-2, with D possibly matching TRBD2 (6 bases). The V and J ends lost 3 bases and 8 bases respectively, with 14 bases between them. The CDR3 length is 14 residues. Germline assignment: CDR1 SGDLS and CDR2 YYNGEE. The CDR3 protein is CASSAGGEDGELFF. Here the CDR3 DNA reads TGTGCCAGCAGCGCTGGCGGGGAGGATGGGGAGCTGTTTTTT.

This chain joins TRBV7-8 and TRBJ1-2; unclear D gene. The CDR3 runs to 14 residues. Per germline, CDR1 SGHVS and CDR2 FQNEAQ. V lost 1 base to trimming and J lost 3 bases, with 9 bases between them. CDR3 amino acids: CASSLVEGYYGYTF. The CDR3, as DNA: TGTGCCAGCAGCTTAGTGGAGGGATACTATGGCTACACCTTC.

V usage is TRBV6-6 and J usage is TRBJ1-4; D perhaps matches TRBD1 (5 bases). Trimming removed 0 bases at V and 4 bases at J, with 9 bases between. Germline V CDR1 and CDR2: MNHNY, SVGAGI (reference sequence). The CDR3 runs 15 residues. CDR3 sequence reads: CASSYSGRDNEKLFF. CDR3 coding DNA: TGTGCCAGCAGTTACTCGGGCAGGGATAATGAAAAACTGTTTTTT.

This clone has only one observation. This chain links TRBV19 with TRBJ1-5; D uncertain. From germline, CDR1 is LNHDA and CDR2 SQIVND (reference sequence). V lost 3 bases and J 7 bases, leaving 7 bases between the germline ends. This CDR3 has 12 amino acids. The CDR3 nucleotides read TGTGCCAGTAGTATGAGGCCCCAGCCCCAGCATTTT. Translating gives CASSMRPQPQHF.

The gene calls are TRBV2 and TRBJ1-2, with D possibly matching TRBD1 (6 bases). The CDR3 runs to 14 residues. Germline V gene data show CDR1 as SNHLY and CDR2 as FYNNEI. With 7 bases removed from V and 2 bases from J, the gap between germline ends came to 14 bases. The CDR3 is CASTRDIWNYGYTF. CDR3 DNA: TGTGCCAGCACCCGGGACATCTGGAACTATGGCTACACCTTC.

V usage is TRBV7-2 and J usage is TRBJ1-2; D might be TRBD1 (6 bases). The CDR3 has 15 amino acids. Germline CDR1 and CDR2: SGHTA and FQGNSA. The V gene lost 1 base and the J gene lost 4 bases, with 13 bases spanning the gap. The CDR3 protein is CASSLDSGASYGYTF. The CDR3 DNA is TGTGCCAGCAGCTTAGACTCAGGGGCTAGCTATGGCTACACCTTC.

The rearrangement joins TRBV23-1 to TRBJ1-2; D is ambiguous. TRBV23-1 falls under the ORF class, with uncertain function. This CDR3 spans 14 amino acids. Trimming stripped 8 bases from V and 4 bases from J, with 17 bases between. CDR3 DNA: TGCGCCAGCGGTTACCACCGGAGTTTCTATGGCTACACCTTC. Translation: CASGYHRSFYGYTF.

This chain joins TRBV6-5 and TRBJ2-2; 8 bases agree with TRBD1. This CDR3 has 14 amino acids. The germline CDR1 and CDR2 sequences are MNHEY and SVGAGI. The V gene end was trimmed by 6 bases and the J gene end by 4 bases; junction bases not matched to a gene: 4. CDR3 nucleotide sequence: TGTGCCAGCAGGCGACAGGGGAGCACCGGGGAGCTGTTTTTT. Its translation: CASRRQGSTGELFF.

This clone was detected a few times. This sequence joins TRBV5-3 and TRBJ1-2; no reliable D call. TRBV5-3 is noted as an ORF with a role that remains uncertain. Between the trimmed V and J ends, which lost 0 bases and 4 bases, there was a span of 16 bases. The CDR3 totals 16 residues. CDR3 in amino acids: CARSLAKKQFSYGYTF. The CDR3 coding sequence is TGTGCCAGAAGCTTGGCCAAAAAACAGTTTAGCTATGGCTACACCTTC.

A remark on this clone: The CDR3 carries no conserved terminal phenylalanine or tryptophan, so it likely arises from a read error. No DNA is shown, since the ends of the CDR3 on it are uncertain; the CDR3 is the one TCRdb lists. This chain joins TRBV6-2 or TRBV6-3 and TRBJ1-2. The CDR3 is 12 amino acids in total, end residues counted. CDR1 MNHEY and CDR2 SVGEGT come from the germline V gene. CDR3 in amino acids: CASSLPAGAGNV.

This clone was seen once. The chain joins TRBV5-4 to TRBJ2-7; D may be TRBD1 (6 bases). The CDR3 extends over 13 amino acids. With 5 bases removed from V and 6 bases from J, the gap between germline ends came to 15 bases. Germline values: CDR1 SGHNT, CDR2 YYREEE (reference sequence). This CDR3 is CASRNDRMAEQYF. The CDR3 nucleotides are TGTGCCAGCAGGAATGACAGGATGGCCGAGCAGTACTTC.

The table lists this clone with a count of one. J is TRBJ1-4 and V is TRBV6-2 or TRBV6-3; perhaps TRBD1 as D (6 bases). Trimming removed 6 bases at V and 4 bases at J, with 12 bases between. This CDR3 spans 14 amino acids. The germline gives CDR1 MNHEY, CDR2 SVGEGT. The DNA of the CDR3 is TGTGCCAGCAGCCACAGGGTGGATAATGAAAAACTGTTTTTT. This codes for CASSHRVDNEKLFF.

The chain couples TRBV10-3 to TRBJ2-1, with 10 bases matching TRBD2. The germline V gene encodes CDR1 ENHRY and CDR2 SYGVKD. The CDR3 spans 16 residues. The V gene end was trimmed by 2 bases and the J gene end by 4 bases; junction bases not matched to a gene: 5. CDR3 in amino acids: CAISEIVAGGYNEQFF. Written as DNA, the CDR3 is TGTGCCATCAGTGAGATTGTAGCGGGGGGTTACAATGAGCAGTTCTTC.

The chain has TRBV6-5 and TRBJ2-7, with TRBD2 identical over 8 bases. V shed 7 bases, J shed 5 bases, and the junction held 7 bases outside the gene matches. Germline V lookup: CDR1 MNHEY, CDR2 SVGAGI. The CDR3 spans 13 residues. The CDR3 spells CASTRGGVNEQYF. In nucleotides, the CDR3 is TGTGCCAGCACCCGGGGGGGGGTCAACGAGCAGTACTTC.

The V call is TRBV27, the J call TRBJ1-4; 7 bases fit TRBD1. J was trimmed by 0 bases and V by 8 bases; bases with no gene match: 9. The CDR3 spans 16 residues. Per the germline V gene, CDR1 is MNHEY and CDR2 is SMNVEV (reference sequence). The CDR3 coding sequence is TGTGCCAGCGGGAAACTCGGGACAGCAACTAATGAAAAACTGTTTTTT. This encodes CASGKLGTATNEKLFF.

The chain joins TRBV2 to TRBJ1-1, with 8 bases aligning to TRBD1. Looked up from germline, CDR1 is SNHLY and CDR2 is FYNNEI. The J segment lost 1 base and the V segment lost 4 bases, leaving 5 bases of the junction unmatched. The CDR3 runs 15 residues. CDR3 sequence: CASSARGRKNTEAFF. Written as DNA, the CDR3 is TGTGCCAGCAGTGCCAGGGGGCGAAAGAACACTGAAGCTTTCTTT.

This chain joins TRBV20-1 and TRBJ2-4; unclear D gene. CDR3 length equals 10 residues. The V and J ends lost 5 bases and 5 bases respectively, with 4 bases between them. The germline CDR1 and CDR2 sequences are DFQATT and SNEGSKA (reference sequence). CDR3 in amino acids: CSAEENIQYF. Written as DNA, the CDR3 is TGCAGTGCTGAGGAAAACATTCAGTACTTC.

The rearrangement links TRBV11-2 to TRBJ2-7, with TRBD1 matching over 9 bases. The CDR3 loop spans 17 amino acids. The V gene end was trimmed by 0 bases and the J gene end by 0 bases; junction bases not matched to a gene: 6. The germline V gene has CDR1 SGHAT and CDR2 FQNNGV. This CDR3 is CASSLERGTGRSYEQYF. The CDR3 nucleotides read TGTGCCAGCAGCTTAGAGCGGGGGACAGGGCGCTCCTACGAGCAGTACTTC.

CDR3 nucleotide sequence: TGCGCCAGCAGCTGGGGGGTCGGCTCTGGGGCCAACGTCCTGACTTTC. Its translation is CASSWGVGSGANVLTF. The genes are TRBV5-1 and TRBJ2-6; D perhaps matches TRBD2 (6 bases). V gave up 3 bases and J gave up 0 bases, with 10 bases separating them. Looked up from germline, CDR1 is SGHRS and CDR2 is YFSETQ. The length of the CDR3 is 16 residues.

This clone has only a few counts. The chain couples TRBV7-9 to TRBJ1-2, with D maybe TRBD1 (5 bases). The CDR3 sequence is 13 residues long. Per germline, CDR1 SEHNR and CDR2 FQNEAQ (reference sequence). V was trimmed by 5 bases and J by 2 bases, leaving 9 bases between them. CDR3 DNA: TGTGCCAGCAGCCTGACAGCAAACTATGGCTACACCTTC. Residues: CASSLTANYGYTF.

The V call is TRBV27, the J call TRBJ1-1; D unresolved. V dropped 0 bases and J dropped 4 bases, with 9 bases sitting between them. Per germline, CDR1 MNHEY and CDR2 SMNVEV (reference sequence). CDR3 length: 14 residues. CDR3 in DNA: TGTGCCAGCAGTTTATCCCCCCCGGGCACTGAAGCTTTCTTT. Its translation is CASSLSPPGTEAFF.

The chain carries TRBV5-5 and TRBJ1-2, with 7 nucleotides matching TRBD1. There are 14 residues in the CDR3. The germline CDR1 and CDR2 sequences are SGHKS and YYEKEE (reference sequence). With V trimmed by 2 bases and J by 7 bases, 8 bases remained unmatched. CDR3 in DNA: TGTGCCAGCAGCTTCGCCGACAGGGCTCCTGGCTACACCTTC. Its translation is CASSFADRAPGYTF.

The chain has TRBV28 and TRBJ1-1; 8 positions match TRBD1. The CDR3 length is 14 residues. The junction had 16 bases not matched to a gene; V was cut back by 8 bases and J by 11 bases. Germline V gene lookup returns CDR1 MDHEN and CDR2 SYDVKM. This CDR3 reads CASGAGGARGRAFF. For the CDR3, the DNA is TGTGCCAGCGGGGCAGGGGGCGCGAGGGGGAGGGCTTTCTTT.

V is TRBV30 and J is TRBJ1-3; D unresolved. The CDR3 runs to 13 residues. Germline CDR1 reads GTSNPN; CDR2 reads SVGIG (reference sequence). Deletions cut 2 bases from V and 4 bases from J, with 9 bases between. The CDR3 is CAWSTQRGNTIYF. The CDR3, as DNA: TGTGCCTGGAGTACACAGAGAGGAAACACCATATATTTT.

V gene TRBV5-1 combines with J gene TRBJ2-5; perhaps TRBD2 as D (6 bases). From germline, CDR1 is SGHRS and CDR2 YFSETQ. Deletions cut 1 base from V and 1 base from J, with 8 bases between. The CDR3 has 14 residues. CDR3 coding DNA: TGCGCCAGCAGCTTGTTCGGGGGCCAAGAGACCCAGTACTTC. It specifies CASSLFGGQETQYF.

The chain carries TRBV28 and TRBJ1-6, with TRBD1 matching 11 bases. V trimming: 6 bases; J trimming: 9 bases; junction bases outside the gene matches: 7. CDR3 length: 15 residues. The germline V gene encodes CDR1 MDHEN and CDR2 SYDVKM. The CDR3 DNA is TGTGCCAGCAGCGGCGGGGGGACAGGGGGTTCACCCCTCCACTTT. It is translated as CASSGGGTGGSPLHF.